Listed below are T cell receptor beta chains from one sample, sequenced in a study of cytomegalovirus exposure and HLA in healthy donors. The assay was immunoSEQ multiplex PCR, and TCRdb's table has in-frame clones only and misses some. The sample includes about 280,000 clones, 88% of them seen just once. Specimen: PBMCs. These receptors came from a woman younger than 30 in good health and CMV-seronegative. Both conserved end residues are part of each CDR3. The order of the fields is D gene, J gene, CDR3 length, V gene, clone size, CDR3 DNA, CDR3 protein. The D gene is left open where the match is weak. Size tells how often a clone was seen (once, few, many) or the class of an expanded clone, and some rows leave it out.

D: -; J: TRBJ2-4; length: 15; V: TRBV2; size: -; DNA: TGTGCCAGCAGTGAATGGGGGCGTGCCAAAAACATTCAGTACTTC; CDR3: CASSEWGRAKNIQYF
D: TRBD2; J: TRBJ2-7; length: 17; V: TRBV28; size: -; DNA: TGTGCCAGCAGTTCTTCCGTCGGCGGGAGCTCAGTCTACGAGCAGTACTTC; CDR3: CASSSSVGGSSVYEQYF
D: TRBD1; J: TRBJ2-2; length: 15; V: TRBV15; size: -; DNA: TGTGCCACCAGTGACCGGGACAGGGGAATCGGGGAGCTGTTTTTT; CDR3: CATSDRDRGIGELFF
D: -; J: TRBJ2-3; length: 14; V: TRBV15; size: -; DNA: TGTGCCACCAGCAGAGATCCGGGTACAGATACGCAGTATTTT; CDR3: CATSRDPGTDTQYF
D: TRBD1; J: TRBJ2-7; length: 15; V: TRBV11-2; size: -; DNA: TGTGCCAGCAGCTCGAGGACAGGGGACGTGTGGGAGCAGTACTTC; CDR3: CASSSRTGDVWEQYF
D: -; J: TRBJ1-5; length: 15; V: TRBV7-9; size: -; DNA: TGTGCCAGCAGCTTAAGCCGGACAGAGAATCAGCCCCAGCATTTT; CDR3: CASSLSRTENQPQHF
D: -; J: TRBJ1-4; length: 16; V: TRBV18; size: -; DNA: TGTGCCAGCTCACCTAACCGGCCTTCAAGGGAGGAAAAACTGTTTTTT; CDR3: CASSPNRPSREEKLFF
D: TRBD2; J: TRBJ2-7; length: 15; V: TRBV7-6; size: -; DNA: TGTGCCAGCAGCGATCTAGCGGGAGGGAGGTACGAGCAGTACTTC; CDR3: CASSDLAGGRYEQYF
D: -; J: TRBJ1-2; length: 16; V: TRBV9; size: -; DNA: TGTGCCAGCAGCGGTGGGGCAAACCTCAACGAAGATGGCTACACCTTC; CDR3: CASSGGANLNEDGYTF
D: -; J: TRBJ2-6; length: 17; V: TRBV5-1; size: -; DNA: TGCGCCAGCAGCTTGATAACAGGCACTCCTGGGGCCAACGTCCTGACTTTC; CDR3: CASSLITGTPGANVLTF
D: TRBD2; J: TRBJ2-7; length: 17; V: TRBV4-1; size: -; DNA: TGCGCCAGCAGCCAAGTTAGGAATTTAGCGGGAATTTACGAGCAGTACTTC; CDR3: CASSQVRNLAGIYEQYF
D: TRBD2; J: TRBJ2-7; length: 17; V: TRBV2; size: -; DNA: TGTGCCAGCAGCCTAGAACTAGCGGGAATAAGCTCCTACGAGCAGTACTTC; CDR3: CASSLELAGISSYEQYF
D: TRBD2; J: TRBJ2-2; length: 14; V: TRBV9; size: -; DNA: TGTGCCAGCAGCCGAAGCGGGAGTGACGGGGAGCTGTTTTTT; CDR3: CASSRSGSDGELFF
D: -; J: TRBJ2-3; length: 13; V: TRBV13; size: -; DNA: TGTGCCAGCAGCTTCCTAGCACCAGATACGCAGTATTTT; CDR3: CASSFLAPDTQYF
D: TRBD1; J: TRBJ2-7; length: 14; V: TRBV7-2; size: -; DNA: TGTGCCAGCAGCCCGGACAGGGTCACCTACGAGCAGTACTTC; CDR3: CASSPDRVTYEQYF
D: -; J: TRBJ2-1; length: 12; V: TRBV6-5; size: -; DNA: TGTGCCAGCAGCCCCGCGCCCCATGAGCAGTTCTTC; CDR3: CASSPAPHEQFF
D: -; J: TRBJ1-5; length: 14; V: TRBV30; size: -; DNA: TGTGCCTGGAGTCCTACCCTCGGCGGGCAGCCCCAGCATTTT; CDR3: CAWSPTLGGQPQHF
D: -; J: TRBJ1-1; length: 14; V: TRBV7-9; size: -; DNA: TGTGCCGTCTCGGGAGGCACCAGGAACACTGAAGCTTTCTTT; CDR3: CAVSGGTRNTEAFF
D: TRBD1; J: TRBJ1-2; length: 16; V: TRBV9; size: -; DNA: TGTGCCAGCAGCGTATCGACAGGGGACTTAGGCTATGGCTACACCTTC; CDR3: CASSVSTGDLGYGYTF
D: -; J: TRBJ1-3; length: 16; V: TRBV6-6; size: -; DNA: TGTGCCAGCAGCCCCTTAACAGGGAGCTCTGGAAACACCATATATTTT; CDR3: CASSPLTGSSGNTIYF
D: -; J: TRBJ1-1; length: 13; V: TRBV28; size: once; DNA: TGTGCCAGCAGTTTCGTCACGGGTACTGAAGCTTTCTTT; CDR3: CASSFVTGTEAFF
D: TRBD1; J: TRBJ1-4; length: 15; V: TRBV28; size: -; DNA: TGTGCCAGCAGTCTGGAGACAGGGATAGGGGAAAAACTGTTTTTT; CDR3: CASSLETGIGEKLFF
D: TRBD1; J: TRBJ1-2; length: 17; V: TRBV27; size: -; DNA: TGTGCCAGCAGATCCGGGACAGCCACTTCAGAAGGCTATGGCTACACCTTC; CDR3: CASRSGTATSEGYGYTF
D: TRBD1; J: TRBJ1-1; length: 15; V: TRBV28; size: -; DNA: TGTGCCAGCAGCCTCACCCCCGAACAGGGGACTGAAGCTTTCTTT; CDR3: CASSLTPEQGTEAFF
D: -; J: TRBJ2-7; length: 16; V: TRBV7-8; size: -; DNA: TGTGCCAGCAGCTCCGGCCCCGGCGGAAGAACCTACGAGCAGTACTTC; CDR3: CASSSGPGGRTYEQYF
D: TRBD1; J: TRBJ2-7; length: 15; V: TRBV19; size: -; DNA: TGTGCCAGTAGCCCCAAGGACAGGGGAGGCTACGAGCAGTACTTC; CDR3: CASSPKDRGGYEQYF
D: -; J: TRBJ1-3; length: 11; V: TRBV20-1; size: -; DNA: TGCAGTGTCCAGGCTGGAAACACCATATATTTT; CDR3: CSVQAGNTIYF
D: -; J: TRBJ1-5; length: 15; V: TRBV2; size: -; DNA: TGTGCCAGCAGTGAAGCTTCAGGGGTTGTTCAGCCCCAGCATTTT; CDR3: CASSEASGVVQPQHF
D: -; J: TRBJ2-7; length: 16; V: TRBV27; size: -; DNA: TGTGCCAGCAGTATTGGCGGTAAACACTCGAGGCGGGAGCAGTACTTC; CDR3: CASSIGGKHSRREQYF
D: -; J: TRBJ1-2; length: 12; V: TRBV29-1; size: -; DNA: TGCAGCGCGAGGGGGGGCGGCTATGGCTACACCTTC; CDR3: CSARGGGYGYTF
D: -; J: TRBJ1-1; length: 13; V: TRBV9; size: -; DNA: TGTGCCAGCAGCGTAGGGAGCGGGACTGAAGCTTTCTTT; CDR3: CASSVGSGTEAFF
D: -; J: TRBJ1-2; length: 14; V: TRBV10-3; size: few; DNA: TGTGCCATCAGCCACCCTACAGGCAACTATGGCTACACCTTC; CDR3: CAISHPTGNYGYTF
D: TRBD2; J: TRBJ2-2; length: 16; V: TRBV9; size: -; DNA: TGTGCCAGCAGCGTAGCTACTAGCGGCGACACCGGGGAGCTGTTTTTT; CDR3: CASSVATSGDTGELFF
D: TRBD1; J: TRBJ2-1; length: 15; V: TRBV5-4; size: -; DNA: TGTGCCAGCAGCCCAAAGACAGGGGTTGGCAATGAGCAGTTCTTC; CDR3: CASSPKTGVGNEQFF
D: TRBD2; J: TRBJ2-1; length: 17; V: TRBV9; size: -; DNA: TGTGCCAGCAGCCCCCGGACTAGCGGGACTGGGTACGATGAGCAGTTCTTC; CDR3: CASSPRTSGTGYDEQFF
D: TRBD1; J: TRBJ2-3; length: 15; V: TRBV28; size: -; DNA: TGTGCCAGCAGGGTGGGGGACAGGGACACAGATACGCAGTATTTT; CDR3: CASRVGDRDTDTQYF
D: -; J: TRBJ2-7; length: 13; V: TRBV11-3; size: -; DNA: TGTGCCAGCAGCTTAGGGCCTCTCTACGAGCAGTACTTC; CDR3: CASSLGPLYEQYF
D: TRBD1; J: TRBJ2-7; length: 16; V: TRBV5-1; size: -; DNA: TGCGCCAGCAGCTTGGGGGGACAGGGTAGGTTGTACGAGCAGTACTTC; CDR3: CASSLGGQGRLYEQYF
D: TRBD2; J: TRBJ2-1; length: 16; V: TRBV30; size: -; DNA: TGTGCCTGGAGTCCCCGAAGACTAGCGGTAAACAATGAGCAGTTCTTC; CDR3: CAWSPRRLAVNNEQFF
D: -; J: TRBJ1-5; length: 14; V: TRBV6-1; size: -; DNA: TGTGCCAGCAGTTCTCAACACATAAATCAGCCCCAGCATTTT; CDR3: CASSSQHINQPQHF
D: TRBD1; J: TRBJ1-5; length: 18; V: TRBV6-1; size: -; DNA: TGTGCCAGCAGGGAAGGGGGGACAGCCTCTTATAGCAATCAGCCCCAGCATTTT; CDR3: CASREGGTASYSNQPQHF
D: TRBD2; J: TRBJ2-3; length: 15; V: TRBV2; size: -; DNA: TGTGCCAGCAGAGGCCTAGCGGGAGGTACAGATACGCAGTATTTT; CDR3: CASRGLAGGTDTQYF
D: -; J: TRBJ1-1; length: 14; V: TRBV28; size: few; DNA: TGTGCCAGCAGCCCACCCCCTAGTGGCACTGAAGCTTTCTTT; CDR3: CASSPPPSGTEAFF
D: TRBD2; J: TRBJ2-7; length: 14; V: TRBV6-5; size: -; DNA: TGTGCCAGCAGTTATCAGGGACTAGCCTACGAGCAGTACTTC; CDR3: CASSYQGLAYEQYF
D: -; J: TRBJ2-2; length: 15; V: TRBV28; size: -; DNA: TGTGCCAGCAGTTTCTTCAGGGGGAACACCGGGGAGCTGTTTTTT; CDR3: CASSFFRGNTGELFF
D: TRBD2; J: TRBJ2-1; length: 16; V: TRBV6-1; size: -; DNA: TGTGCCAGCAGTGGACTGAGACGGGAGGTGACCAATGAGCAGTTCTTC; CDR3: CASSGLRREVTNEQFF